The source of this TCR beta chain is a study of shared clonotypes between healthy human individuals. Study-wide context: The donors, two women and a few men, were aged 18 to 49.

Germline assignment: CDR1 SGHNT and CDR2 YYREEE (reference sequence). The CDR3 consists of 15 residues. After removal of 4 bases from V and 4 bases from J, the junction contained 7 bases not matched to a gene. Findings and limits, study-wide: Sampling involved blood alone; tissue repertoires likely differ.

Every donor, a Caucasian adult, lived in Nashville, Tennessee. As regards this clone: What it binds is unknown.

Profiling relied on immunoSEQ multiplex PCR, and the TCRdb table lists in-frame clones only, not all of them. The sample consists of 470,000 or so clones, around 73% of them appearing once. V and J are TRBV5-4 and TRBJ2-1; TRBD2 matches at 8 bases. This receptor was taken from a woman in her thirties or forties in good health. Some clones in this sample may be carry-over from other donors' samples. The specimen sequenced was PBMCs. The CDR3 DNA sequence: TGTGCCAGCAGCAGTAGTAGCGGGACTTACAATGAGCAGTTCTTC. Amino acids: CASSSSSGTYNEQFF.